What follows are 13 T cell receptor beta chains derived from one specimen sequenced in a study of blood T cell repertoires in COVID-19. Measured with immunoSEQ multiplex PCR; TCRdb has only the in-frame clones, and not every one. The data hold some 460,000 clones, with 87% observed a single time. The sequencing input was PBMCs or T cells enriched from blood (not recorded which). These receptors were taken from a woman under 30 with acute COVID-19.

This clone was seen a single time. The chain employs TRBV27 and TRBJ2-2; the match to TRBD2 covers 8 bases. The germline CDR1 and CDR2 sequences are MNHEY and SMNVEV (reference sequence). V trimming: 5 bases; J trimming: 1 base; junction bases outside the gene matches: 6. The CDR3 spans 16 residues. The CDR3 DNA follows: TGTGCCAGCAGTCCCGGACTAGCACAGAACACCGGGGAGCTGTTTTTT. This gives the protein CASSPGLAQNTGELFF.

This sequence joins TRBV29-1 and TRBJ2-1, with 8 bases identical to TRBD2. The CDR3 is 15 residues long. The germline V gene encodes CDR1 SQVTM and CDR2 ANQGSEA. V dropped 1 base and J dropped 4; count of bases not matched to a gene: 6. The CDR3 nucleotides read TGCAGCGTTGAAGCCACTCAGCGGGGGTACAATGAGCAGTTCTTC. The encoded protein is CSVEATQRGYNEQFF.

The chain has TRBV5-4 and TRBJ2-7; D perhaps matches TRBD1 (6 bases). The germline V gene has CDR1 SGHNT and CDR2 YYREEE (reference sequence). The CDR3 runs 14 residues. Trimming cost V 4 bases and J 3 bases, with 14 bases left between them. The CDR3 region is CASSEDTGFYEQYF. The DNA of the CDR3 is TGTGCCAGCAGCGAAGATACAGGGTTCTACGAGCAGTACTTC. The complete variable domain, with remaining parts taken from reference TRBV5-4 and TRBJ2-7, reads ETGVTQSPTHLIKTRGQQVTLRCSSQSGHNTVSWYQQALGQGPQFIFQYYREEENGRGNFPPRFSGLQFPNYSSELNVNALELDDSALYLCASSEDTGFYEQYFGPGTRLTVT.

The chain uses TRBV28 and TRBJ1-2, with TRBD1 as a possible D gene (5 bases). CDR3 length: 14 amino acids. CDR1 and CDR2 (germline): MDHEN, SYDVKM. V lost 6 bases, J lost 4 bases, and 15 bases lay in between. Here the CDR3 DNA reads TGTGCCAGCAGCCCGACAGTAAAATCCTATGGCTACACCTTC. This codes for CASSPTVKSYGYTF.

This chain joins TRBV24-1 and TRBJ2-1; TRBD1 matches 7 bases. CDR3 size: 16 residues. CDR1 and CDR2 from the germline V gene are KGHDR and SFDVKD. The trim removed 0 bases at V and 9 bases at J, leaving 10 bases unmatched. The CDR3 region is CATSDLQEGARSEQFF. The DNA of the CDR3 is TGTGCCACCAGTGATTTGCAAGAGGGGGCTAGGAGTGAGCAGTTCTTC.

The chain links TRBV11-2 to TRBJ2-7; weak D call: TRBD2 (5 bases). The V gene's germline CDR1 is SGHAT and CDR2 FQNNGV. The CDR3 is 14 amino acids. The germline V and J ends were trimmed by 3 bases and 3 bases, with 12 bases remaining between them. DNA for the CDR3: TGTGCCAGCAGCTTTAGTCCGGGAAGCTACGAGCAGTACTTC. Translation gives CASSFSPGSYEQYF.

This rearrangement joins TRBV7-2 to TRBJ1-4; D gene uncertain. The V gene's germline CDR1 is SGHTA and CDR2 FQGNSA. V was cut by 2 bases and J by 1 base, with 5 bases left in between. The CDR3 loop spans 14 amino acids. The chain's CDR3 is CASSLRGTNEKLFF. CDR3 DNA sequence: TGTGCCAGCAGCTTAAGAGGAACTAATGAAAAACTGTTTTTT.

The V gene is TRBV4-1, the J gene TRBJ2-1; 12 bases are a match to TRBD1. CDR1 and CDR2 (germline): MGHRA, YSYEKL. The CDR3 is 17 amino acids. With 2 bases clipped from V and 3 bases from J, the junction kept 5 bases outside the gene matches. DNA of the CDR3: TGCGCCAGCAGCCAAAGGGGACAGGGGGCCGGCTACAATGAGCAGTTCTTC. Its protein is CASSQRGQGAGYNEQFF.

The chain has TRBV6-4 and TRBJ2-1; 10 nucleotides align to TRBD2. Per the germline V gene, CDR1 is MRHNA and CDR2 is SNTAGT. The CDR3 runs 16 residues. Trimming cost V 0 bases and J 8 bases; bases outside gene matches: 7. The CDR3 reads CASSDSPAGGSDEQFF. CDR3 coding DNA: TGTGCCAGCAGTGACTCGCCAGCGGGAGGGTCCGATGAGCAGTTCTTC.

CDR3 protein: CASGEKETQYF. CDR3 in DNA: TGTGCCAGCGGAGAAAAAGAGACCCAGTACTTC. This chain uses TRBV6-6 with TRBJ2-5; D is unresolved. Trimming took off 8 bases at V and 3 bases at J, with 7 bases between the two ends. Germline CDR1 MNHNY, CDR2 SVGAGI (reference sequence). This CDR3 has 11 residues.

The chain combines TRBV2 with TRBJ2-5, with TRBD1 matching 7 bases. The CDR3 has 13 amino acids. The germline V gene encodes CDR1 SNHLY and CDR2 FYNNEI. V gave up 6 bases and J gave up 4 bases; unmatched junction bases: 5. The DNA for the CDR3 is TGTGCCAGCAGCGGACAGGAAAGAGAGACCCAGTACTTC. Amino acids: CASSGQERETQYF.

V usage is TRBV4-3 and J usage is TRBJ1-3; D is unclear. Trimming shortened V by 0 bases and J by 1 base, and 13 bases separated the two germline ends. CDR1 is LGHNA, CDR2 YSLEER, per germline. The CDR3 extends over 17 amino acids. CDR3 bases: TGCGCCAGCAGCCAAGACCCCCCCTCGGGGTCTGGAAACACCATATATTTT. It specifies CASSQDPPSGSGNTIYF.

This chain links TRBV3-1 (or the pseudogene TRBV3-2) with TRBJ2-7; D is possibly TRBD1 (5 bases). CDR1 is LGHDT, CDR2 YNNKEL, per germline (reference sequence). V was shortened by 0 bases and J by 1 base, with 10 bases between the two germline ends. The CDR3 consists of 15 residues. CDR3 sequence (DNA): TGTGCCAGCAGCCAAGACCCAGGGATTTCCTACGAGCAGTACTTC. This codes for CASSQDPGISYEQYF.